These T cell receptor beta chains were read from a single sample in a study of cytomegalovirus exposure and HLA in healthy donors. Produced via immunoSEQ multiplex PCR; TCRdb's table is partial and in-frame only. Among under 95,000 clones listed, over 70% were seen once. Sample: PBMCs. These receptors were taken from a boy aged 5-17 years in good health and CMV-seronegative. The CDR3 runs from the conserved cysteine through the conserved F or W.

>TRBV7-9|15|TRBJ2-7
CASRPGVAVSYEQYF
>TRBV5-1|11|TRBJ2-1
CASRINNEQFF
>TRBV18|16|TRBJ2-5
CASSPTGTRIQETQYF
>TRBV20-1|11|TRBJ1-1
CSRAQTGEAFF
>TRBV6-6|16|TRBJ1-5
CASSKADRGLNQPQHF
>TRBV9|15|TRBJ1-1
CASSVATGGSFGAFF
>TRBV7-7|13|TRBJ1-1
CASSLQENTEAFF
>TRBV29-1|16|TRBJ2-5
CSVEEPPAGTRGTQYF
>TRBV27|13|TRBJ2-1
CASSLSSYNEQFF
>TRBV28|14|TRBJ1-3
CASSFETTGNTIYF
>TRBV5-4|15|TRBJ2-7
CASSSDGTTFYEQYF
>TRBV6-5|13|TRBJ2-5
CASSYDRDKTQYF
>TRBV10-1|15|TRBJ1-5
CASSPDRGPNQPQHF
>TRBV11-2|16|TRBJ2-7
CASTDRAGGFSYEQYF
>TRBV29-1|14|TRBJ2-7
CSVEVGQGITQQYF
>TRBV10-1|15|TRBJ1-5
CASSEPRLSNQPQHF
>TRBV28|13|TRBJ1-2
CASSTSNEGGYTF
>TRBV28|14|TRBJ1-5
CASIWGDSNQPQHF
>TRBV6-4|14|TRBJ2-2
CASSPGTSTGELFF
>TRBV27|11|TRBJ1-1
CASRSFTEAFF